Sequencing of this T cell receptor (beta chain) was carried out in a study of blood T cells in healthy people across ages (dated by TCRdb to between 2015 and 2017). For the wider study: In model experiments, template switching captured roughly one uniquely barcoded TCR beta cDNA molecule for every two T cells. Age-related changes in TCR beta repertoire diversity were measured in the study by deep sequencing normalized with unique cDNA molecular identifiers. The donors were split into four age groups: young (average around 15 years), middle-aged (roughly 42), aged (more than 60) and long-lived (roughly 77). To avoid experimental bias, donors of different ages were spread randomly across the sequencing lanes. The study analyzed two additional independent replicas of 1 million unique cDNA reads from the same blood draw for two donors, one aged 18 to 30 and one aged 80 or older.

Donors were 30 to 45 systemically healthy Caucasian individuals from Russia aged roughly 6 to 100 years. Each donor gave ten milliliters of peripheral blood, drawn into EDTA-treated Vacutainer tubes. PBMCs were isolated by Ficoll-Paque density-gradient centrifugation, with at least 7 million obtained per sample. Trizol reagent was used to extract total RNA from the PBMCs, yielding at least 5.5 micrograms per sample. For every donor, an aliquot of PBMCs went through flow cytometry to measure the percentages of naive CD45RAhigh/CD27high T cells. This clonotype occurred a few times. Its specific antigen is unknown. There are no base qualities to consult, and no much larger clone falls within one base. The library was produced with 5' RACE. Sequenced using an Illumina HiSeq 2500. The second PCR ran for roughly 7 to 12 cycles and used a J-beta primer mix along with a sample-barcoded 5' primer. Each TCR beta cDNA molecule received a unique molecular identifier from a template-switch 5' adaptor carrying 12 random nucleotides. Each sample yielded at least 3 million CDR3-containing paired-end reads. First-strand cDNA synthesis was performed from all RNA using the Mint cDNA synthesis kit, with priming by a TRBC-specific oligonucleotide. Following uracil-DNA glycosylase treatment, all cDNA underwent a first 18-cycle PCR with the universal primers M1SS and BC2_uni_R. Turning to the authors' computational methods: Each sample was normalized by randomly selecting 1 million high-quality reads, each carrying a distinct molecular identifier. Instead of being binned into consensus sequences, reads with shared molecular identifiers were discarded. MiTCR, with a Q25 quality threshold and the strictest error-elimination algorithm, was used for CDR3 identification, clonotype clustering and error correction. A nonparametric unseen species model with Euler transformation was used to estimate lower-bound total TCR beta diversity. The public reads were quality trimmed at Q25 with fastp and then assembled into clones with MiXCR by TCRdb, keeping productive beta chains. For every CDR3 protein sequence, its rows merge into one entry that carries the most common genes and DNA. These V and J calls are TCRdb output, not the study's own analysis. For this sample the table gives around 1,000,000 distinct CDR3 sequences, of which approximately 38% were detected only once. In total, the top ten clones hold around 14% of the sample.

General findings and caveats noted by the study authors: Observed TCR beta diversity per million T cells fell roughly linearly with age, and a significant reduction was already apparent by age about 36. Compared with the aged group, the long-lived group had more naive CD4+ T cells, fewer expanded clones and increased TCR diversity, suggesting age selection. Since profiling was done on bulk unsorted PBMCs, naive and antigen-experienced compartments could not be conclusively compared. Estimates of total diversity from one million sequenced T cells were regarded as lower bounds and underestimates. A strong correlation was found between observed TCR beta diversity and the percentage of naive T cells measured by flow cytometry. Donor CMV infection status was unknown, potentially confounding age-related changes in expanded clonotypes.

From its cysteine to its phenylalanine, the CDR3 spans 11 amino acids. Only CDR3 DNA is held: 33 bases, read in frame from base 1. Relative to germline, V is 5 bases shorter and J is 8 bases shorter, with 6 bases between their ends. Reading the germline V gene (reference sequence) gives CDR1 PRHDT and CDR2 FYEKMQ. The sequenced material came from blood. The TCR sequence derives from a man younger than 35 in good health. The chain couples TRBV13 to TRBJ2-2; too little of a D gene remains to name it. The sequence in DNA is TGTGCCAGCAGCATTTTTGGGGAGCTGTTTTTT. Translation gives CASSIFGELFF.